The 29 T cell receptor beta chains given below trace back to one sample, sequenced in a study of T cells in Graves' hyperthyroidism and ophthalmopathy. What was amplified from RNA transcripts were TCR beta CDR3 regions. Using the HTBI primer set, a first-round RT-PCR was run on the TCR CDR3. Using its own MiXCR run on the multiplex PCR reads, TCRdb lists one record per CDR3 protein. The table lists more than 500,000 distinct CDR3 sequences, around 16% of them singletons. The source material was blood. The receptors stem from a woman in her thirties with Graves' ophthalmopathy.

The CDR3 loop reads CASSQGTSGASPIQYF. CDR3 coding DNA: TGCGCCAGCAGCCAAGGGACTAGCGGGGCCTCTCCCATTCAGTACTTC. The chain employs TRBV4-1 and TRBJ2-4; 12 bases match TRBD2. The CDR3 is made up of 16 amino acids. Per germline, CDR1 MGHRA and CDR2 YSYEKL. V was pared by 1 base and J by 9 bases, with 7 bases of the junction left unmatched.

The rearrangement uses TRBV7-2 and TRBJ2-5; the match to TRBD2 covers 10 bases. This CDR3 has 17 amino acids. The trim removed 2 bases at V and 0 bases at J, leaving 6 bases unmatched. Germline loops: CDR1 SGHTA, CDR2 FQGNSA. The CDR3 protein is CASSLWTSGKYQETQYF. CDR3 bases: TGTGCCAGCAGCTTATGGACTAGCGGAAAGTACCAAGAGACCCAGTACTTC.

In its sample, this clonotype was seen many times. One junction end does not reproduce the germline sequence, and a read error may be involved. The V and J genes are TRBV7-9 and TRBJ2-1; D gene uncertain. The CDR3 covers 12 residues. From germline, CDR1 is SEHNR and CDR2 FQNEAQ (reference sequence). CDR3: CASSPPDNEQFF. The DNA of the CDR3 is TGTGCCAGCAGCCCTCCTGACAACGAGCAGTTCTTC.

This clonotype turned up a few times. V gene TRBV29-1 combines with J gene TRBJ2-7; tentative D call: TRBD2 (6 bases). The CDR3 length is 12 residues. Germline V gives CDR1 SQVTM, CDR2 ANQGSEA. V lost 4 bases, J lost 7 bases, and 14 bases lay in between. The CDR3, as DNA: TGCAGCGTTGGGGAGGTAGCGAGGGAGCAGTACTTC. Translating gives CSVGEVAREQYF.

The chain employs TRBV7-9 and TRBJ1-4; D is undetermined. The V and J ends lost 5 bases and 7 bases respectively, with 17 bases between them. Germline V gives CDR1 SEHNR, CDR2 FQNEAQ (reference sequence). The CDR3 covers 15 residues. The CDR3 DNA follows: TGTGCCAGCAGCCTAGGATCTTCAGCGCGTGAAAAACTGTTTTTT. As protein: CASSLGSSAREKLFF.

There are many counts of this clonotype. This rearrangement joins TRBV3-1 to TRBJ1-4, with D possibly TRBD1 on 6 matching bases. The germline CDR1 and CDR2 sequences are LGHDT and YNNKEL (reference sequence). The CDR3 spans 16 residues. The ends were cut back, 0 bases at V and 4 bases at J, with 12 bases in the middle. For the CDR3, the DNA is TGTGCCAGCAGCCAAGATCGGGGGCCGAATAATGAAAAACTGTTTTTT. Translation gives CASSQDRGPNNEKLFF.

This clonotype was detected only a few times. V gene TRBV15 combines with J gene TRBJ2-2, with 10 bases aligning to TRBD2. After removal of 0 bases from V and 4 bases from J, the junction contained 5 bases not matched to a gene. This CDR3 contains 17 residues. Germline assignment: CDR1 LNHNV and CDR2 YYDKDF (reference sequence). The CDR3 coding sequence is TGTGCCACCAGCAGAGATTGGAGCGGGAGGGGCACCGGGGAGCTGTTTTTT. As protein: CATSRDWSGRGTGELFF.

This clonotype was observed many times. This rearrangement joins TRBV11-1 to TRBJ2-3; D remains unclear. This CDR3 contains 14 residues. Trimming left V 1 base short and J 2 bases short, with 7 bases between. Germline V gene sequence: CDR1 SGHAT, CDR2 FQDESV (reference sequence). The CDR3 DNA is TGTGCCAGCAGCTTAGGTGGCCCCACAGATACGCAGTATTTT. Translating it yields CASSLGGPTDTQYF.

The gene calls are TRBV7-2 and TRBJ1-2, with D unresolved. Germline V CDR1 and CDR2: SGHTA, FQGNSA. The CDR3 covers 16 residues. V gave up 4 bases and J gave up 4 bases, with 19 bases separating them. The CDR3 sequence is CASSSEVQPGIYGYTF. DNA for the CDR3: TGTGCCAGCAGCTCAGAAGTACAGCCCGGGATCTATGGCTACACCTTC.

This clonotype showed up many times. This chain links TRBV20-1 with TRBJ1-2; a possible D gene is TRBD1 (6 bases). CDR3 length: 15 amino acids. Germline loops: CDR1 DFQATT, CDR2 SNEGSKA (reference sequence). Deletions cut 1 base from V and 2 bases from J, with 14 bases between. CDR3 nucleotides: TGCAGTGCTAGAGTCTCTGGGGGGGCGAACTATGGCTACACCTTC. Translating gives CSARVSGGANYGYTF.

This clonotype came up a few times. This chain joins TRBV7-2 and TRBJ2-2; 12 nucleotides match TRBD2. Germline V gene sequence: CDR1 SGHTA, CDR2 FQGNSA. J was trimmed by 3 bases and V by 5 bases; bases with no gene match: 4. This CDR3 contains 16 residues. CDR3 in DNA: TGTGCCAGCAGCAAGGCTAGCGGGAGGGACACCGGGGAGCTGTTTTTT. As protein: CASSKASGRDTGELFF.

This clonotype was seen only a few times. The chain employs TRBV4-1 and TRBJ2-4; TRBD1 agrees at 8 bases. Germline V CDR1 and CDR2: MGHRA, YSYEKL. This CDR3 region has 16 residues. Trimming at V came to 1 base and at J to 7 bases, leaving 9 bases not matched to a gene. DNA of the CDR3: TGCGCCAGCAGCCAAGGAGTGGCAGGGGGCTTCAACATTCAGTACTTC. This gives the protein CASSQGVAGGFNIQYF.

The gene calls are TRBV4-3 and TRBJ2-5; the match to TRBD2 covers 8 bases. CDR1 and CDR2 (germline): LGHNA, YSLEER. This CDR3 has 14 residues. J gave up 4 bases and V 7 bases, and 8 bases lay outside the gene matches. The CDR3 region is CASTEQLAGETQYF. The DNA of the CDR3 is TGCGCCAGCACTGAACAGCTAGCGGGAGAGACCCAGTACTTC.

This clonotype was picked up many times. V gene TRBV7-3 combines with J gene TRBJ2-1; the match to TRBD2 covers 15 bases. With V trimmed by 4 bases and J by 8 bases, 3 bases remained unmatched. Germline CDR1 reads SGHTA; CDR2 reads FQGTGA. There are 15 residues in the CDR3. CDR3 in DNA: TGTGCCAGCAGCTCCCGGACTAGCGGGGGGGATGAGCAGTTCTTC. Protein: CASSSRTSGGDEQFF.

This clonotype was counted at least ten times. This sequence joins TRBV13 and TRBJ2-7; TRBD1 matches 9 bases. Germline CDR1 and CDR2: PRHDT and FYEKMQ (reference sequence). V trimming: 0 bases; J trimming: 5 bases; junction bases outside the gene matches: 8. This CDR3 region has 16 residues. CDR3 sequence (DNA): TGTGCCAGCAGCTTAGGCGGGGGACAGGGCGGTCACGAGCAGTACTTC. This encodes CASSLGGGQGGHEQYF.

This clonotype came up once. The chain carries TRBV14 and TRBJ2-1, with 7 nucleotides matching TRBD2. The CDR3 runs to 18 residues. The ends lost 0 bases at V and 2 bases at J; junction bases unmatched: 10. Per germline, CDR1 SGHDN and CDR2 FVKESK. CDR3 sequence reads: CASSQDGREALPYNEQFF. As DNA, the CDR3 is TGTGCCAGCAGCCAAGACGGACGGGAGGCTCTTCCCTACAATGAGCAGTTCTTC.

This clonotype is a singleton in its sample. A much larger clone lies a single base off, so this may be a read error. The rearrangement links TRBV28 to TRBJ1-2; possible D gene TRBD1, 5 bases. Per germline, CDR1 MDHEN and CDR2 SYDVKM. CDR3 length: 15 residues. Trimming pared 3 bases from V and 4 bases from J, leaving 15 bases between. CDR3 DNA: TGTGCCAGCAGTTTTAGAGAGGGGATAAGCTATGGCTACACCTTC. It specifies CASSFREGISYGYTF.

This clonotype was found a few times. V and J are TRBV7-9 and TRBJ1-2; 9 nucleotides match TRBD1. CDR3 length: 15 amino acids. After removal of 3 bases from V and 6 bases from J, the junction contained 8 bases not matched to a gene. Germline loops: CDR1 SEHNR, CDR2 FQNEAQ (reference sequence). The CDR3 sequence: CASSFHRGRFHGYTF. The CDR3 DNA reads TGTGCCAGCAGCTTCCACAGGGGGCGCTTTCATGGCTACACCTTC.

The chain links TRBV6-6 to TRBJ2-3, with D possibly TRBD2 on 5 matching bases. The V gene lost 0 bases and the J gene lost 0 bases, with 10 bases spanning the gap. Germline V lookup: CDR1 MNHNY, CDR2 SVGAGI (reference sequence). The CDR3 totals 16 residues. CDR3 loop: CASSYSRVTSTDTQYF. The CDR3 bases are TGTGCCAGCAGTTACTCGCGGGTCACTAGCACAGATACGCAGTATTTT.

This clonotype was seen a few times. The genes are TRBV28 and TRBJ2-7; TRBD2 matches at 8 bases. In germline, CDR1 is MDHEN, CDR2 SYDVKM. The ends lost 6 bases at V and 6 bases at J; junction bases unmatched: 13. The CDR3 extends over 15 amino acids. The CDR3 spells CASRTTGTRGIEQYF. In nucleotides, the CDR3 is TGTGCCAGCAGGACCACCGGGACTAGAGGGATCGAGCAGTACTTC.

In this sample, this clonotype turned up many times. The rearrangement links TRBV5-1 to TRBJ1-1, with 8 bases lining up with TRBD1. The CDR3 covers 15 residues. CDR1 SGHRS and CDR2 YFSETQ come from the germline V gene. With V trimmed by 3 bases and J by 4 bases, 8 bases remained unmatched. Here the CDR3 DNA reads TGCGCCAGCAGCTCCCAGGGGGCTGGGAGCACTGAAGCTTTCTTT. The encoded protein is CASSSQGAGSTEAFF.

The chain couples TRBV5-6 to TRBJ2-2, with 8 bases matching TRBD1. V was clipped by 4 bases and J by 0 bases; unmatched bases: 5. This CDR3 has 16 amino acids. CDR1 is SGHDT, CDR2 YYEEEE, per germline. The CDR3 loop reads CASSEPGQANTGELFF. The CDR3 DNA sequence: TGTGCCAGCAGCGAACCGGGACAGGCGAACACCGGGGAGCTGTTTTTT.

This clonotype appeared a few times. The chain is built from TRBV9 and TRBJ2-1, with 9 nucleotides matching TRBD2. J gave up 8 bases and V 0 bases, and 9 bases lay outside the gene matches. The CDR3 consists of 16 residues. Germline CDR1 is SGDLS and CDR2 is YYNGEE. CDR3 protein: CASSVDAAGGSDEQFF. The CDR3 DNA sequence: TGTGCCAGCAGCGTAGACGCGGCGGGAGGGTCCGATGAGCAGTTCTTC. Looking up the rest from reference TRBV9 and TRBJ2-1 gives the full variable domain: DSGVTQTPKHLITATGQRVTLRCSPRSGDLSVYWYQQSLDQGLQFLIQYYNGEERAKGNILERFSAQQFPDLHSELNLSSLELGDSALYFCASSVDAAGGSDEQFFGPGTRLTVL.

This clonotype was counted ten times or more. V usage is TRBV7-2 and J usage is TRBJ1-5; no clear D. In germline, CDR1 is SGHTA, CDR2 FQGNSA. This CDR3 comprises 15 residues. V was cut by 1 base and J by 5 bases, with 12 bases left in between. This CDR3 reads CASSLERREDQPQHF. For the CDR3, the DNA is TGTGCCAGCAGCTTAGAGAGGCGGGAAGATCAGCCCCAGCATTTT.

For the CDR3, the DNA is TGCGCCAGCAGCCCCTCTTCTAGCGGGGGGGTAGATACGCAGTATTTT. Its translation: CASSPSSSGGVDTQYF. The chain employs TRBV5-1 and TRBJ2-3; 12 bases line up with TRBD2. The V gene end was trimmed by 4 bases and the J gene end by 5 bases; junction bases not matched to a gene: 8. The CDR3 runs 16 residues. Germline lookup yields CDR1 SGHRS and CDR2 YFSETQ.

A few counts support this clonotype. The chain carries TRBV5-8 and TRBJ1-6; TRBD1 might be the D (6 bases). V lost 3 bases, J lost 14 bases, and 21 bases lay in between. The CDR3 has 15 residues. Germline loops: CDR1 SGHTS, CDR2 YDEGEE. The CDR3: CASSYRPDSGMSLHF. DNA for the CDR3: TGTGCCAGCAGCTACCGCCCGGACAGTGGGATGTCCCTCCACTTT.

This clonotype was seen ten or more times. For the CDR3, the DNA is TGTGCCAGCAGCCGACATATTATTCGGGAGAAGGACTACGAGCAGTACTTC. Protein product: CASSRHIIREKDYEQYF. The V gene is TRBV7-8, the J gene TRBJ2-7; weak D call: TRBD2 (6 bases). The germline V and J ends were trimmed by 5 bases and 3 bases, with 23 bases remaining between them. Germline assignment: CDR1 SGHVS and CDR2 FQNEAQ. The CDR3 is made up of 17 amino acids.

There are a few counts of this clonotype. CDR3 sequence reads: CASSHPPGSYGYTF. The CDR3 DNA is TGCGCCAGCAGCCACCCGCCCGGCTCGTATGGCTACACCTTC. This chain joins TRBV4-1 and TRBJ1-2; D is undetermined. The germline V gene encodes CDR1 MGHRA and CDR2 YSYEKL. CDR3 size: 14 residues. Trimming removed 3 bases at V and 5 bases at J, with 13 bases between.

This clonotype was seen at least ten times. The chain combines TRBV7-2 with TRBJ1-5, with 7 nucleotides matching TRBD1. CDR1 and CDR2 from the germline V gene are SGHTA and FQGNSA. CDR3 length equals 16 residues. With 5 bases clipped from V and 0 bases from J, the junction kept 7 bases outside the gene matches. CDR3 region: CASSIQGGYSNQPQHF. The CDR3 DNA follows: TGTGCCAGCAGCATCCAGGGGGGGTATAGCAATCAGCCCCAGCATTTT.